Listed below are T cell receptor beta chains from one sample, sequenced in a study of OX40 agonist ivuxolimab in advanced cancers. The protocol was immunoSEQ multiplex PCR, while the TCRdb copy is restricted to in-frame clones and leaves out a portion. The sample lists some 74,000 clones, approximately 88% occurring once. This material consisted of CD4+ or CD8+ T cells sorted from blood, taken in a trial of the OX40 agonist ivuxolimab. The source of these receptors is an adult with an advanced solid tumor such as melanoma, head and neck, liver or kidney cancer. The CDR3 runs from the conserved cysteine through the conserved F or W. The D gene is left open where the match is weak. Part of the rows lack a size; the others show once, few, many or a class for expanded clones.

TRBJ1-5 | - | TRBV7-9 | TRBD1 | CASSSGGTENQPQHF | TGTGCCAGCAGCTCGGGCGGGACAGAGAATCAGCCCCAGCATTTT
TRBJ2-2 | few | TRBV6-4 | - | CASSRGGPTGELFF | TGTGCCAGCAGCAGGGGAGGGCCCACCGGGGAGCTGTTTTTT
TRBJ2-5 | - | TRBV19 | TRBD2 | CASSGGGLGETQYF | TGTGCCAGTAGCGGCGGGGGGCTGGGGGAGACCCAGTACTTC
TRBJ1-5 | - | TRBV6-5 | - | CASSREPYSNQPQHF | TGTGCCAGCAGTAGAGAACCGTATAGCAATCAGCCCCAGCATTTT
TRBJ2-7 | - | TRBV7-9 | TRBD1 | CASSPRDRGYEQYF | TGTGCCAGCAGCCCCCGCGACAGGGGCTACGAGCAGTACTTC
TRBJ2-7 | once | TRBV7-8 | - | CASSSQITYEQYF | TGTGCCAGCAGCTCACAGATAACCTACGAGCAGTACTTC
TRBJ1-6 | once | TRBV14 | TRBD1 | CASSHPRGSSYNSPLHF | TGTGCCAGCAGCCATCCCAGGGGGAGCTCCTATAATTCACCCCTCCACTTT
TRBJ2-7 | once | TRBV5-1 | TRBD2 | CASSLAGLAGNYEQYF | TGCGCCAGCAGCTTGGCCGGACTAGCGGGGAACTACGAGCAGTACTTC
TRBJ2-1 | - | TRBV11-2 | TRBD1 | CASSLGQGPYNEQFF | TGTGCCAGCAGCTTGGGACAGGGACCCTACAATGAGCAGTTCTTC
TRBJ2-5 | - | TRBV7-9 | - | CASSLVVGRETQYF | TGTGCCAGCAGCTTAGTTGTTGGGCGAGAGACCCAGTACTTC
TRBJ1-2 | - | TRBV28 | - | CASSSLGDYGYTF | TGTGCCAGCAGTTCCCTTGGGGATTATGGCTACACCTTC
TRBJ1-5 | few | TRBV2 | - | CASSVSGQSNQPQHF | TGTGCCAGCAGTGTTTCTGGACAGAGCAATCAGCCCCAGCATTTT
TRBJ1-1 | - | TRBV6-5 | - | CASRNRDVNTEAFF | TGTGCCAGCAGAAACAGGGACGTGAACACTGAAGCTTTCTTT
TRBJ2-6 | - | TRBV5-1 | TRBD1 | CASSLGTGGGTGANVLTF | TGCGCCAGCAGCTTAGGGACAGGGGGAGGGACTGGGGCCAACGTCCTGACTTTC
TRBJ2-4 | - | TRBV9 | - | CASSVSGTKNIQYF | TGTGCCAGCAGCGTCTCCGGGACAAAAAACATTCAGTACTTC
TRBJ1-4 | - | TRBV27 | TRBD1 | CASSGQGAVWEKLFF | TGTGCCAGCAGTGGACAGGGGGCTGTCTGGGAAAAACTGTTTTTT
TRBJ2-7 | - | TRBV19 | - | CARGYAASSYEQYF | TGTGCCAGAGGCTACGCCGCGAGCTCCTACGAGCAGTACTTC
TRBJ2-7 | - | TRBV2 | - | CASTFAGYEQYF | TGTGCCAGCACTTTTGCGGGATACGAGCAGTACTTC
TRBJ1-1 | - | TRBV4-2 | - | CASTSGEEETEAFF | TGTGCCAGCACTTCTGGGGAGGAGGAGACCGAAGCTTTCTTT
TRBJ2-1 | few | TRBV10-3 | TRBD2 | CAISVSLAGGEQFF | TGTGCCATCAGTGTTAGTCTAGCGGGAGGGGAGCAGTTCTTC
TRBJ2-1 | - | TRBV7-3 | - | CASSLTPGAYNEQFF | TGTGCCAGCAGCTTAACCCCTGGCGCCTACAATGAGCAGTTCTTC
TRBJ2-1 | - | TRBV5-1 | - | CASSEPGANEQFF | TGCGCCAGCAGCGAGCCAGGGGCAAATGAGCAGTTCTTC